These T cell receptor beta chains were read from a single sample in a study of T cells after yellow fever vaccination. TCRdb re-called the 5' RACE reads through MiXCR, storing one row per CDR3 protein. The sample holds 620,000 or so distinct CDR3 sequences, more than 9% seen once. Source: PBMCs, taken on the day of the yellow fever booster vaccination. These receptors all come from a man aged 30 to 39 who received the YFV17D yellow fever vaccine. CDR3s include the opening cysteine and the closing phenylalanine or tryptophan. D genes are given only for firm matches. Clone size is not always given. Where it is, it says once, few, many or a class for expanded clones.

.	TRBV28	.	14	TRBJ2-7	CASSFGQSYPKKYF	TGTGCCAGCAGTTTCGGACAATCCTACCCAAAAAAGTACTTC
.	TRBV3-1	few	15	TRBJ2-3	CASSPTGERVGTQYF	TGTGCCAGCAGTCCGACGGGAGAGCGAGTAGGTACGCAGTATTTT
TRBD1	TRBV12-3/TRBV12-4	.	15	TRBJ1-1	CASSSGGFMNTEAFF	TGTGCCAGCAGCTCAGGGGGATTCATGAACACTGAAGCTTTCTTT
.	TRBV28	.	17	TRBJ2-6	CASSPGQTFSGANVLTF	TGTGCCAGCAGCCCGGGACAAACATTCTCTGGGGCCAACGTCCTGACTTTC
TRBD2	TRBV20-1	.	15	TRBJ2-1	CSAQSQLAGAYEQFF	TGCAGTGCTCAGAGTCAGCTAGCGGGAGCGTATGAGCAGTTCTTC
.	TRBV28	.	14	TRBJ2-4	CASKRGLAKNIQYF	TGTGCCAGCAAACGGGGATTAGCCAAAAACATTCAGTACTTC
TRBD2	TRBV11-2	.	16	TRBJ2-1	CASTSTLAESYNEQFF	TGTGCCAGCACCTCGACACTAGCGGAGAGTTACAATGAGCAGTTCTTC
.	TRBV6-2/TRBV6-3	few	12	TRBJ2-3	CASSFGEDTQYF	TGTGCCAGCAGTTTCGGGGAAGATACGCAGTATTTT
TRBD2	TRBV5-5	.	16	TRBJ2-2	CASRARLAGGAGELFF	TGTGCCAGCAGGGCGAGACTAGCGGGAGGCGCCGGGGAGCTGTTTTTT
.	TRBV19	few	14	TRBJ2-1	CASRGAGIAGEQFF	TGTGCCAGTAGGGGGGCAGGGATAGCCGGTGAGCAGTTCTTC
TRBD2	TRBV6-2/TRBV6-3	.	12	TRBJ2-1	CASKGLAREQFF	TGTGCCAGCAAAGGACTAGCACGAGAGCAGTTCTTC
.	TRBV3-1	.	15	TRBJ2-1	CASSQGDSGFDEQFF	TGTGCCAGCAGCCAAGGAGACTCGGGTTTCGATGAGCAGTTCTTC
TRBD2	TRBV11-1	.	19	TRBJ2-2	CASSPPGTSGILKTGELFF	TGTGCCAGCAGCCCCCCCGGGACTAGCGGGATACTAAAGACCGGGGAGCTGTTTTTT
.	TRBV7-2	.	11	TRBJ2-5	CASSSTGTQYF	TGTGCCAGCAGCTCCACGGGGACCCAGTACTTC
TRBD1	TRBV7-2	many	15	TRBJ2-2	CASSLTGGWTGELFF	TGTGCCAGCAGCCTGACAGGGGGCTGGACCGGGGAGCTGTTTTTT
.	TRBV6-2/TRBV6-3	.	16	TRBJ2-2	CASKLEVFSPTGELFF	TGTGCCAGCAAGCTGGAGGTCTTCTCCCCAACCGGGGAGCTGTTTTTT
.	TRBV5-6	.	15	TRBJ2-6	CASSLVFSGANVLTF	TGTGCCAGCAGCTTGGTGTTCTCTGGGGCCAACGTCCTGACTTTC
.	TRBV4-3	.	13	TRBJ1-1	CASSHVRATEAFF	TGCGCCAGCAGCCATGTACGAGCCACTGAAGCTTTCTTT
TRBD2	TRBV12-3/TRBV12-4	few	15	TRBJ2-2	CASSPSGSSPGELFF	TGTGCCAGCAGTCCAAGCGGGAGTTCGCCCGGGGAGCTGTTTTTT
TRBD1	TRBV5-6	.	14	TRBJ1-2	CASSLSDRNYGYTF	TGTGCCAGCAGCTTGTCGGACAGGAACTATGGCTACACCTTC
.	TRBV27	.	21	TRBJ2-1	CATIYPNPGGGRPTSINEQFF	TGTGCCACCATTTATCCAAACCCCGGGGGCGGGAGACCCACAAGCATCAATGAGCAGTTCTTC
TRBD1	TRBV5-1	many	13	TRBJ2-7	CASSPDRTYEQYF	TGCGCCAGCAGCCCGGACAGGACCTACGAGCAGTACTTC
TRBD2	TRBV12-5	.	15	TRBJ2-1	CASGTGTSGTNEQFF	TGTGCTAGTGGTACAGGGACTAGCGGTACGAATGAGCAGTTCTTC
.	TRBV6-6	.	14	TRBJ2-3	CRLTGLRGTDTQYF	TGCCGACTCACGGGGCTAAGGGGCACAGATACGCAGTATTTT
TRBD1	TRBV24-1	.	19	TRBJ2-2	CATPRLRDRGSKNTGELFF	TGTGCCACTCCACGTTTGCGGGACAGGGGTAGTAAGAACACCGGGGAGCTGTTTTTT
TRBD2	TRBV11-1	.	18	TRBJ2-1	CASSSPGLAGGSYNEQFF	TGTGCCAGCAGCTCCCCGGGACTAGCGGGAGGGTCCTACAATGAGCAGTTCTTC
.	TRBV6-2/TRBV6-3	few	15	TRBJ2-7	CASIDGAGGSYEQYF	TGTGCCAGCATCGATGGGGCAGGTGGCTCCTACGAGCAGTACTTC
.	TRBV28	many	15	TRBJ2-1	CASSFRENLRNEQFF	TGTGCCAGCAGTTTTAGGGAGAACCTCCGGAATGAGCAGTTCTTC
TRBD2	TRBV7-2	few	14	TRBJ2-2	CASSLSGRLGELFF	TGTGCCAGCAGCTTATCCGGGAGGTTGGGGGAGCTGTTTTTT
.	TRBV6-2/TRBV6-3	.	16	TRBJ2-7	CASSYSMGAPSYEQYF	TGTGCCAGCAGTTACTCGATGGGGGCCCCGTCCTACGAGCAGTACTTC
.	TRBV15	many	14	TRBJ2-3	CATSSLGGPDTQYF	TGTGCCACCAGTTCCCTTGGGGGGCCAGATACGCAGTATTTT
.	TRBV5-1	.	18	TRBJ2-5	CASSLDLGAAGAQETQYF	TGCGCCAGCAGCTTGGACTTGGGGGCCGCAGGGGCCCAAGAGACCCAGTACTTC
.	TRBV9	few	15	TRBJ2-3	CASSSRAAGPDTQYF	TGTGCCAGCAGCTCCCGCGCCGCCGGACCAGATACGCAGTATTTT
.	TRBV5-5	many	13	TRBJ2-3	CASKRQPTDTQYF	TGTGCCAGCAAACGGCAGCCCACAGATACGCAGTATTTT
TRBD2	TRBV29-1	many	13	TRBJ2-3	CSVAPSGLDTQYF	TGCAGCGTTGCCCCTAGCGGTTTAGATACGCAGTATTTT
TRBD2	TRBV5-1	.	15	TRBJ2-3	CASSRDYSRTDTQYF	TGCGCCAGCAGCCGGGACTATTCCCGCACAGATACGCAGTATTTT
.	TRBV20-1	many	13	TRBJ1-1	CSARGVLNTEAFF	TGCAGTGCTAGGGGGGTTCTGAACACTGAAGCTTTCTTT
.	TRBV9	few	14	TRBJ2-7	CASSVDVGIDEQYF	TGTGCCAGCAGCGTAGATGTGGGAATCGACGAGCAGTACTTC
.	TRBV19	few	14	TRBJ2-7	CASSISGSGYEQYF	TGTGCCAGTAGTATTTCCGGGAGTGGCTACGAGCAGTACTTC
.	TRBV28	.	14	TRBJ2-7	CASRVRTGTYEQYF	TGTGCCAGCAGGGTCAGGACGGGGACCTACGAGCAGTACTTC
.	TRBV12-3/TRBV12-4	.	13	TRBJ2-5	CASSLGRSETQYF	TGTGCCAGCAGTTTGGGACGGTCGGAGACCCAGTACTTC
TRBD2	TRBV7-2	.	16	TRBJ2-3	CASSLTSGRATDTQYF	TGTGCCAGCAGCCTCACTAGCGGGAGAGCCACAGATACGCAGTATTTT
TRBD1	TRBV5-1	.	16	TRBJ1-1	CASSASLDRGGTEAFF	TGCGCCAGCAGCGCCTCTTTAGACAGGGGAGGAACTGAAGCTTTCTTT
.	TRBV7-9	.	16	TRBJ1-1	CASNPGGEGMNTEAFF	TGTGCCAGCAATCCCGGGGGCGAGGGTATGAACACTGAAGCTTTCTTT
TRBD1	TRBV6-5	few	15	TRBJ2-5	CASSYSGAGGETQYF	TGTGCCAGCAGTTACTCAGGGGCAGGGGGCGAGACCCAGTACTTC
.	TRBV4-2	.	14	TRBJ2-7	CASSHEPGDYEQYF	TGTGCCAGCAGCCATGAACCAGGAGACTACGAGCAGTACTTC
.	TRBV7-3	.	13	TRBJ1-6	CASSLTTGSPLHF	TGTGCCAGCAGCTTAACCACAGGGTCACCCCTCCACTTT
.	TRBV30	.	16	TRBJ2-3	CAWSASWQDPPDTQYF	TGTGCCTGGAGTGCATCATGGCAGGACCCACCAGATACGCAGTATTTT
.	TRBV30	.	11	TRBJ2-7	CAWSLGGEQYF	TGTGCCTGGTCCCTAGGGGGCGAGCAGTACTTC
TRBD1	TRBV7-2	many	14	TRBJ2-7	CASSAGQGSGEQYF	TGTGCCAGCAGCGCGGGACAGGGTAGTGGCGAGCAGTACTTC
.	TRBV27	.	17	TRBJ2-3	CASRFLIQPQGTDTQYF	TGTGCCAGCCGATTTCTAATCCAACCCCAGGGCACAGATACGCAGTATTTT
.	TRBV12-3/TRBV12-4	many	14	TRBJ2-5	CASSLGGARGTQYF	TGTGCCAGCAGTTTGGGGGGGGCCAGGGGGACCCAGTACTTC
.	TRBV12-3/TRBV12-4	few	15	TRBJ1-6	CATPPRGQSGSPLHF	TGTGCCACCCCACCGAGAGGCCAGTCAGGGTCACCCCTCCACTTT